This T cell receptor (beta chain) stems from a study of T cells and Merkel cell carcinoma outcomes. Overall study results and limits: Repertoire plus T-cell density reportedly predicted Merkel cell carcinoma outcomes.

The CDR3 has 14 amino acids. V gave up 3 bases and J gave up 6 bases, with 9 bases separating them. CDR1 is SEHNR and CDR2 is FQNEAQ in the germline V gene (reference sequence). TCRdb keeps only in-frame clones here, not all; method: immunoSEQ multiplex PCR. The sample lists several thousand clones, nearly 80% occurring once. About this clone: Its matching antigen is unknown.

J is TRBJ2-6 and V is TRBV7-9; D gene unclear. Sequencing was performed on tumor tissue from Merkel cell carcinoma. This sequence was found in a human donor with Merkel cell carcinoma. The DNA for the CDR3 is TGTGCCAGCAGCTTTCCCAGTACGGCCAACGTCCTGACTTTC. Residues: CASSFPSTANVLTF.